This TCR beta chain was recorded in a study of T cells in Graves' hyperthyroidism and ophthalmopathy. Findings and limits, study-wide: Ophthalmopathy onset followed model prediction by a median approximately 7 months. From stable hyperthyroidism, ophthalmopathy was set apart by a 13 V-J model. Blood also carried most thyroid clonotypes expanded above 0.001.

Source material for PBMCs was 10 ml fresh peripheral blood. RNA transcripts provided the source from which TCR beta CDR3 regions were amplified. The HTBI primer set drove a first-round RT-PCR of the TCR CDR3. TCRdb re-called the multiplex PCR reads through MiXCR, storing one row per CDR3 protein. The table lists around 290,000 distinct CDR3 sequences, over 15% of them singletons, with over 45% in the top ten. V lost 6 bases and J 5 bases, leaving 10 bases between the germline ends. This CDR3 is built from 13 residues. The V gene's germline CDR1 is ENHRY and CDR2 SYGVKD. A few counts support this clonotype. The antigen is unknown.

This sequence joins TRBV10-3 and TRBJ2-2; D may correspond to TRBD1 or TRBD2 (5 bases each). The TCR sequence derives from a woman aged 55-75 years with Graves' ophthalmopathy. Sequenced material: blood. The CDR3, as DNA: TGTGCCATCAGGCCCGGGGCTACCGGGGAGCTGTTTTTT. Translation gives CAIRPGATGELFF.